Described below is a single T cell receptor beta chain sequence and its context. Original data processing: Reference gene primer amplification in the assay estimated nucleated cell counts. Produced via immunoSEQ multiplex PCR; TCRdb's table is partial and in-frame only. The D gene and trimming were derived from the DNA, and the V and J assignments and clone size from that table. The data show about 270,000 clones, around nine tenths seen once. This CDR3 is built from 14 residues. The V and J ends lost 2 bases and 5 bases respectively, with 9 bases between them. CDR1 is SEHNR and CDR2 is FQNEAQ in the germline V gene (reference sequence). This specimen comes from a study of blood T cell repertoires in COVID-19. Study details: The United States, Italy and Spain provided the acute and convalescent COVID-19 samples. Nucleic acid was either cDNA or gDNA, and it came from T cells, B-cell-depleted T cells, or PBMCs.

The material sequenced was peripheral blood. The rearrangement uses TRBV7-9 and TRBJ1-4, with D maybe TRBD1 (5 bases). The sequence was obtained from a man between 35 and 55 years old with active or convalescent COVID-19. The CDR3 bases are TGTGCCAGCAGCTTAAATCCAGGGAATGAAAAACTGTTTTTT. Translating it yields CASSLNPGNEKLFF.